This record looks at one T cell receptor beta chain sequence and its context. Between the trimmed V and J ends, which lost 8 bases and 2 bases, there was a span of 13 bases. CDR3 length equals 14 residues. CDR1 and CDR2 (germline): MNHEY, SVGAGI. This entry is derived from a study of blood T cell repertoires in COVID-19. Study as a whole: The United States, Italy and Spain were the sources of the acute and convalescent COVID-19 samples. PBMCs, B-cell-depleted T cells, or T cells were the source of the cDNA or gDNA that made up the material.

Sequenced by immunoSEQ multiplex PCR; TCRdb stores in-frame clones only, minus some. In the table there are about 220,000 clones, 70% to 90% of which are singletons. This TCR derives from a human donor in a cohort sampled during active COVID-19. The rearrangement uses TRBV6-5 and TRBJ1-5, with a possible D match to TRBD1 (6 bases). What was sequenced was peripheral blood. The CDR3: CASREGGGNQPQHF. The CDR3 bases are TGTGCCAGCCGGGAGGGGGGAGGCAATCAGCCCCAGCATTTT.